This T cell receptor beta chain came from a study of blood T cell repertoires in COVID-19. Assay used: immunoSEQ multiplex PCR; TCRdb lists only in-frame clones, some missing. The data contain over 200,000 clones, about 83% of them singletons. The source is a woman in her 30s with COVID-19, enrolled during active disease. Sample: peripheral blood.

In DNA, the CDR3 is TGTGCCAGCAGCCAAGACCTCGTGGACACCTCCAAAAACATTCAGTACTTC. Encoded protein: CASSQDLVDTSKNIQYF. The chain links TRBV3-1 (or the pseudogene TRBV3-2) to TRBJ2-4, with TRBD1 as a possible D gene (5 bases). Germline V gene data show CDR1 as LGHDT and CDR2 as YNNKEL (reference sequence). The germline V and J ends were trimmed by 0 bases and 2 bases, with 14 bases remaining between them. The CDR3 has 17 residues.